Listed below are T cell receptor beta chains from one sample, sequenced in a study of radiotherapy plus CTLA-4 blockade in lung cancer. Clones were read by immunoSEQ multiplex PCR, and TCRdb kept only the in-frame ones, dropping some. The table includes 95,000 to 150,000 clones, around 89% detected once. The sample in question was peripheral blood, obtained from a patient treated with radiotherapy plus ipilimumab. The receptors were gathered from a human donor with non-small cell lung cancer that progressed on radiotherapy plus ipilimumab. Both conserved end residues are part of each CDR3. D genes are given only for firm matches. Size values are once, few and many counts, or a class for expanded clones, and some rows have none.

v_gene	d_gene	abundance	j_gene	CDR3aa	CDR3nt
TRBV7-9	.	.	TRBJ1-2	CASSLRVSGGGDGYYGYTF	TGTGCCAGCAGCTTAAGGGTTTCGGGCGGCGGGGACGGATACTATGGCTACACCTTC
TRBV2	.	few	TRBJ2-7	CASSFQGYEQYF	TGTGCCAGCAGTTTTCAAGGCTACGAGCAGTACTTC
TRBV10-3	TRBD1	few	TRBJ2-7	CAINDGQGYEQYF	TGTGCCATCAACGACGGACAGGGCTACGAGCAGTACTTC
TRBV30	TRBD2	.	TRBJ2-7	CAWRGAGVREQYF	TGTGCCTGGAGAGGAGCGGGAGTACGCGAGCAGTACTTC
TRBV9	.	.	TRBJ2-1	CASSVVATYNEQFF	TGTGCCAGCAGCGTAGTAGCCACCTACAATGAGCAGTTCTTC
TRBV11-2	.	.	TRBJ2-7	CASSLLASVSYEQYF	TGTGCCAGCAGCTTATTAGCTTCGGTGTCCTACGAGCAGTACTTC
TRBV27	TRBD2	.	TRBJ2-1	CASSAFSSGRAVEQFF	TGTGCCAGCAGTGCGTTTTCTAGCGGGAGGGCCGTTGAGCAGTTCTTC
TRBV7-8	.	.	TRBJ1-2	CASSLAQGTYGYTF	TGTGCCAGCAGCTTAGCGCAGGGGACCTATGGCTACACCTTC
TRBV18	.	.	TRBJ1-5	CASSPGTDNQPQHF	TGTGCCAGCTCACCAGGGACGGACAATCAGCCCCAGCATTTT
TRBV5-1	.	.	TRBJ2-1	CASSTRPDSYNEQFF	TGCGCCAGCAGCACCCGACCCGACTCCTACAATGAGCAGTTCTTC
TRBV5-1	.	.	TRBJ2-7	CASSIGTNAYEQYF	TGCGCCAGTAGCATCGGGACGAATGCCTACGAGCAGTACTTC
TRBV15	TRBD1	.	TRBJ1-5	CATSRERDRANQPQHF	TGTGCCACCAGCAGAGAGCGGGACAGGGCCAATCAGCCCCAGCATTTT
TRBV6-4	TRBD1	.	TRBJ1-2	CASSEWSGGSYGYTF	TGTGCCAGCAGTGAGTGGTCAGGGGGTTCGTATGGCTACACCTTC
TRBV30	TRBD2	.	TRBJ2-5	CAWSVPSGRGETQYF	TGTGCCTGGAGTGTACCTAGCGGGAGGGGGGAGACCCAGTACTTC
TRBV11-2	.	.	TRBJ2-4	CASETLAKNIQYF	TGTGCCAGCGAGACCTTAGCCAAAAACATTCAGTACTTC
TRBV5-6	TRBD1	.	TRBJ1-2	CASSLGQAPHGYTF	TGTGCCAGCAGCCTTGGACAGGCCCCTCATGGCTACACCTTC
TRBV18	.	.	TRBJ1-1	CASSPQGQNTEAFF	TGTGCCAGCTCACCGCAGGGACAGAACACTGAAGCTTTCTTT
TRBV7-9	.	.	TRBJ2-7	CASSLARDSYEQYF	TGTGCCAGCAGCTTGGCGCGGGACTCCTACGAGCAGTACTTC
TRBV7-2	TRBD2	.	TRBJ2-2	CASSPLAGGTGELFF	TGTGCCAGCAGCCCGCTAGCGGGAGGGACCGGGGAGCTGTTTTTT
TRBV7-9	TRBD2	.	TRBJ2-7	CASSSGLGYEQYF	TGTGCCAGCAGCTCGGGACTAGGATACGAGCAGTACTTC
TRBV27	.	once	TRBJ1-1	CASRGTTGAFF	TGTGCCAGCAGAGGGACCACTGGAGCTTTCTTT
TRBV28	.	.	TRBJ1-5	CASSLYPSGSNQPQHF	TGTGCCAGCAGTTTATATCCCTCAGGGAGCAATCAGCCCCAGCATTTT
TRBV7-9	.	few	TRBJ1-3	CASSLLEGSRGNTIYF	TGTGCCAGCAGCTTACTCGAGGGGTCGAGAGGAAACACCATATATTTT
TRBV5-1	TRBD2	.	TRBJ2-1	CASSRTGTSSYNEQFF	TGCGCCAGCAGTCGTACCGGGACTAGCTCCTACAATGAGCAGTTCTTC
TRBV10-2	TRBD1	.	TRBJ2-5	CASGGQTYQETQYF	TGCGCCAGCGGGGGACAGACTTACCAAGAGACCCAGTACTTC
TRBV7-9	.	.	TRBJ2-7	CASSPDGSTSWQYF	TGTGCCAGCAGCCCCGACGGATCTACGAGTTGGCAGTACTTC
TRBV5-1	TRBD1	once	TRBJ1-2	CASSLGVRGSGYGYTF	TGCGCCAGCAGCTTGGGGGTCAGGGGGTCTGGCTATGGCTACACCTTC
TRBV7-2	.	once	TRBJ2-5	CASSLAGGETQYF	TGTGCCAGCAGCTTAGCGGGGGGAGAGACCCAGTACTTC
TRBV7-9	.	few	TRBJ1-2	CASEGSYGYTF	TGTGCCAGCGAAGGTTCCTATGGCTACACCTTC
TRBV19	.	.	TRBJ1-1	CASIGRAANTEAFF	TGTGCCAGTATTGGGCGGGCCGCGAACACTGAAGCTTTCTTT
TRBV7-8	TRBD1	once	TRBJ2-3	CASSLRTGGSDTQYF	TGTGCCAGCAGCTTAAGGACAGGTGGATCAGATACGCAGTATTTT
TRBV10-3	TRBD1	.	TRBJ2-5	CAIRQDRGEETQYF	TGTGCCATCAGACAAGACAGGGGAGAGGAGACCCAGTACTTC
TRBV19	.	.	TRBJ1-1	CASSWGTTEAFF	TGTGCCAGTAGTTGGGGGACCACTGAAGCTTTCTTT
TRBV2	.	.	TRBJ2-2	CASSAGELNTGELFF	TGTGCCAGCAGTGCAGGGGAACTGAACACCGGGGAGCTGTTTTTT
TRBV4-1	.	.	TRBJ2-2	CASSPPWGVGPNTGELFF	TGCGCCAGCAGCCCTCCCTGGGGGGTAGGACCTAACACCGGGGAGCTGTTTTTT
TRBV5-1	TRBD1	.	TRBJ1-3	CASSLGQGKAGNTIYF	TGCGCCAGCAGCTTAGGACAGGGTAAAGCTGGAAACACCATATATTTT
TRBV11-2	TRBD1	.	TRBJ1-2	CASSFGQAGARGYGYTF	TGTGCCAGCAGCTTCGGACAGGCAGGGGCGCGAGGCTATGGCTACACCTTC
TRBV27	TRBD1	.	TRBJ2-6	CASTTGTGANVLTF	TGTGCCAGCACGACAGGGACTGGGGCCAACGTCCTGACTTTC
TRBV27	.	few	TRBJ1-1	CASSLWGVGTEAFF	TGTGCCAGCAGTTTATGGGGCGTCGGCACTGAAGCTTTCTTT
TRBV18	.	once	TRBJ2-5	CASSPLADQETQYF	TGTGCCAGCTCACCACTGGCAGACCAAGAGACCCAGTACTTC
TRBV29-1	.	.	TRBJ1-1	CSFSRQNTEAFF	TGCAGTTTCTCAAGACAGAACACTGAAGCTTTCTTT
TRBV29-1	.	.	TRBJ1-4	CSVGRKGTEKLFF	TGCAGCGTTGGGCGAAAGGGGACCGAAAAACTGTTTTTT
TRBV11-3	.	.	TRBJ2-3	CASSLNGWGPDTQYF	TGTGCCAGCAGCTTAAACGGATGGGGGCCAGATACGCAGTATTTT
TRBV9	.	.	TRBJ2-3	CASSVNLIATQYF	TGTGCCAGCAGCGTAAACTTGATAGCTACGCAGTATTTT
TRBV4-1	.	.	TRBJ2-1	CASSPSPAALYNEQFF	TGCGCCAGCAGCCCTTCCCCAGCGGCTCTATACAATGAGCAGTTCTTC